This record covers a single T cell receptor (beta chain). This specimen belongs to a study of shared clonotypes between healthy human individuals. Profiled with immunoSEQ multiplex PCR; TCRdb holds only in-frame clones, not every one. The profile covers 2 million to 2.5 million clones, with around 90% appearing a single time and 0.37% taken by the ten largest. CDR1 and CDR2 (germline): MNHEY, SMNVEV (reference sequence). The length of the CDR3 is 16 residues. The V gene lost 4 bases and the J gene lost 8 bases, with 20 bases spanning the gap. Sequenced: naive CD4+ T cells from PBMCs. Subset here: CD45RA+ positively selected. V and J are TRBV27 and TRBJ2-2, with D maybe TRBD1 (5 bases). The receptor was isolated from a man between 18 and 35 years old in good health. Some clones in this sample may be carry-over from other donors' samples. DNA of the CDR3: TGTGCCAGCAGTTCGGTGGGGCCATCGGGCACGGGGGAGCTGTTTTTT. Translation gives CASSSVGPSGTGELFF.